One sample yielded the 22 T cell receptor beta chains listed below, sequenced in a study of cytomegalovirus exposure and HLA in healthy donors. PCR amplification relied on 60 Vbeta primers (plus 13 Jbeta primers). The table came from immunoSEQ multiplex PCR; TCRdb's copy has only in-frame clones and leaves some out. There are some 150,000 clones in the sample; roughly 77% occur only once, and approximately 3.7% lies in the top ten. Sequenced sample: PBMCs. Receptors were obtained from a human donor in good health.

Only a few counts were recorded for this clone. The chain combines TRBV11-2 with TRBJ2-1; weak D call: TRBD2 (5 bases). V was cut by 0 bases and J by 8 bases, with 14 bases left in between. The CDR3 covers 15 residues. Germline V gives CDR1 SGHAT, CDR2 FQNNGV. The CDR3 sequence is CASSLDIGMSHEQFF. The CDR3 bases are TGTGCCAGCAGCTTAGATATCGGGATGTCACATGAGCAGTTCTTC.

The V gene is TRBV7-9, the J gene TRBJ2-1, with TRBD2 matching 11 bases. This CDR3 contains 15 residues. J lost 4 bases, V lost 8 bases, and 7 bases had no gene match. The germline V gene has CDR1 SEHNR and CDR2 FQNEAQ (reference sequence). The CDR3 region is CASRRGTSGYNEQFF. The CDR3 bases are TGTGCCAGCCGCCGAGGGACTAGCGGTTACAATGAGCAGTTCTTC.

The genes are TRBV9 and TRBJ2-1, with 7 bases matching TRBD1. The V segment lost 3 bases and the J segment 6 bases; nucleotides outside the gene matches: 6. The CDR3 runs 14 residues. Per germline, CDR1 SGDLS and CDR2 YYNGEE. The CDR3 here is CASSASQGVNEQFF. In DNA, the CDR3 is TGTGCCAGCAGCGCGAGTCAGGGGGTCAATGAGCAGTTCTTC.

CDR3 in amino acids: CASSFSGNQPQHF. Here the CDR3 DNA reads TGTGCCAGCAGTTTTTCGGGGAATCAGCCCCAGCATTTT. The rearrangement links TRBV28 to TRBJ1-5; D call uncertain. The CDR3 is 13 amino acids. V lost 3 bases and J 4 bases, leaving 7 bases between the germline ends. Germline lookup yields CDR1 MDHEN and CDR2 SYDVKM.

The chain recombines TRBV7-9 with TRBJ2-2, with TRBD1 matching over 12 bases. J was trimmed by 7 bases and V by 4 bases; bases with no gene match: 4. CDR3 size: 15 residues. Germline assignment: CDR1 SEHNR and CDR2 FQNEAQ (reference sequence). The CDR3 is CASSSGQGANGELFF. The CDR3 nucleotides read TGTGCCAGCAGCTCGGGACAGGGGGCGAACGGGGAGCTGTTTTTT.

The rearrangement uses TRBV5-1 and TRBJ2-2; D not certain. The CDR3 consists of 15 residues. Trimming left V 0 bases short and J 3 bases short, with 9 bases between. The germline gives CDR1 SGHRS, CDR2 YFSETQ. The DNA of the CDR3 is TGCGCCAGCAGCTTGGTTCCAGATCACACCGGGGAGCTGTTTTTT. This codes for CASSLVPDHTGELFF.

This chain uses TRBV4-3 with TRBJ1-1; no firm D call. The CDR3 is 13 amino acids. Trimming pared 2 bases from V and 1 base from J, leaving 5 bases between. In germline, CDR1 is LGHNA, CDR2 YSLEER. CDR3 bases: TGCGCCAGCAGCCAAACCGGGAACACTGAAGCTTTCTTT. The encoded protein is CASSQTGNTEAFF.

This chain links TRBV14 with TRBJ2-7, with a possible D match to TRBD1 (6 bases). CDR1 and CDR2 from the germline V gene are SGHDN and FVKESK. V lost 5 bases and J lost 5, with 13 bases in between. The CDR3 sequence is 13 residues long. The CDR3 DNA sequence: TGTGCCAGCAGCGACAGGATCAGCGACGAGCAGTACTTC. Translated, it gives CASSDRISDEQYF.

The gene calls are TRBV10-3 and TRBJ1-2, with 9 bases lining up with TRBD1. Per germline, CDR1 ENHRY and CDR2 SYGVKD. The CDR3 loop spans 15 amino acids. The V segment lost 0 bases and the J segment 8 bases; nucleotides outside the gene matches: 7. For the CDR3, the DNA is TGTGCCATCAGTGAGTCTAGGGACAGGGTAAACGGCTACACCTTC. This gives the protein CAISESRDRVNGYTF.

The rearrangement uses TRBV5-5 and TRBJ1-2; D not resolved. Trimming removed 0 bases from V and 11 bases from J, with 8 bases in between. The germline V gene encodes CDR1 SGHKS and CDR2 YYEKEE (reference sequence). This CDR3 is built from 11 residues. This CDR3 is CASSLAIVYTF. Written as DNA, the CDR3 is TGTGCCAGCAGCTTGGCCATAGTGTACACCTTC. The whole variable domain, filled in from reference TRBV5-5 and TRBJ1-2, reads DAGVTQSPTHLIKTRGQQVTLRCSPISGHKSVSWYQQVLGQGPQFIFQYYEKEERGRGNFPDRFSARQFPNYSSELNVNALLLGDSALYLCASSLAIVYTFGSGTRLTVV.

The CDR3 region is CAISRDSAYNEQFF. In DNA form, the CDR3 reads TGTGCCATCAGCCGGGACTCCGCCTACAATGAGCAGTTCTTC. The chain links TRBV10-3 to TRBJ2-1, with D possibly matching TRBD2 (6 bases). The CDR3 is 14 residues long. V was trimmed by 6 bases and J by 2 bases, leaving 11 bases between them. Germline CDR1 and CDR2: ENHRY and SYGVKD.

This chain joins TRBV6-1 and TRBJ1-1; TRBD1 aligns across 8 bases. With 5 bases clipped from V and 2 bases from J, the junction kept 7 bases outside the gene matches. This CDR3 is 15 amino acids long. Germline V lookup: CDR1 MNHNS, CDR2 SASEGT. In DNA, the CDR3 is TGTGCCAGCAGTAAAAACAGGGGGACAAACACTGAAGCTTTCTTT. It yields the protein CASSKNRGTNTEAFF.

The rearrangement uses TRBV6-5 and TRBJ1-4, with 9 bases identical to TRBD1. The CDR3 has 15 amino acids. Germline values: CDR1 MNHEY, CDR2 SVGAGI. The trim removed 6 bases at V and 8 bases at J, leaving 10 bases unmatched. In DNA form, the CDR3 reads TGTGCCAGCAGCTTCGGGACAGGGCTAAACGAAAAACTGTTTTTT. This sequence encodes CASSFGTGLNEKLFF.

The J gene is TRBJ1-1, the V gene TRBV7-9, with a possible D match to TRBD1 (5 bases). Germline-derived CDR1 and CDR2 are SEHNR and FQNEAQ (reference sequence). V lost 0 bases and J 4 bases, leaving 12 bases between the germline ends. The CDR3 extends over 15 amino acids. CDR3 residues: CASSLAGGLGTEAFF. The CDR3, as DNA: TGTGCCAGCAGCTTAGCCGGGGGGTTGGGCACTGAAGCTTTCTTT. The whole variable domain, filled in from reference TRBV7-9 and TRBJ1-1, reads DTGVSQNPRHKITKRGQNVTFRCDPISEHNRLYWYRQTLGQGPEFLTYFQNEAQLEKSRLLSDRFSAERPKGSFSTLEIQRTEQGDSAMYLCASSLAGGLGTEAFFGQGTRLTVV.

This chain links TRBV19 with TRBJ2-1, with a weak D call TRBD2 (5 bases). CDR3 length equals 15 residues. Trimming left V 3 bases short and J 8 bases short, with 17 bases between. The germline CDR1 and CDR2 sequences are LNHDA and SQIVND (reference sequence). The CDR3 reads CASSIMAKGVDEQFF. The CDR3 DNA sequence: TGTGCCAGTAGTATCATGGCAAAGGGAGTGGATGAGCAGTTCTTC. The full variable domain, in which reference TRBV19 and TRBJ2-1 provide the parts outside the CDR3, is DGGITQSPKYLFRKEGQNVTLSCEQNLNHDAMYWYRQDPGQGLRLIYYSQIVNDFQKGDIAEGYSVSREKKESFPLTVTSAQKNPTAFYLCASSIMAKGVDEQFFGPGTRLTVL.

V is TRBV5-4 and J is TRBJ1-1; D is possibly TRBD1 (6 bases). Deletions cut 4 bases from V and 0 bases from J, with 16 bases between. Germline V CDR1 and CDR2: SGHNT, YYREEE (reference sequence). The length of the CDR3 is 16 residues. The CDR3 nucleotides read TGTGCCAGCAGCCGGGACGGACAGTTACTGAACACTGAAGCTTTCTTT. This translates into CASSRDGQLLNTEAFF.

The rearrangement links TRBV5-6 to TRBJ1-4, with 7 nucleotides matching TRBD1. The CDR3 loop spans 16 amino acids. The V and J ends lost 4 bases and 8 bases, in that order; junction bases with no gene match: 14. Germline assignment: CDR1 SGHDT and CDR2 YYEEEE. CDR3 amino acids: CASSHTGRQGDEKLFF. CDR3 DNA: TGTGCCAGCAGCCATACAGGACGACAGGGTGACGAAAAACTGTTTTTT.

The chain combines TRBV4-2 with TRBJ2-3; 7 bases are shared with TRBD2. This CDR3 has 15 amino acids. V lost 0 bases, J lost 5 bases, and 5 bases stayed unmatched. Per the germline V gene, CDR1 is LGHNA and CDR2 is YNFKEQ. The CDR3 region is CASSQEAGYEDTQYF. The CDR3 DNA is TGTGCCAGCAGCCAAGAAGCGGGGTATGAAGATACGCAGTATTTT.

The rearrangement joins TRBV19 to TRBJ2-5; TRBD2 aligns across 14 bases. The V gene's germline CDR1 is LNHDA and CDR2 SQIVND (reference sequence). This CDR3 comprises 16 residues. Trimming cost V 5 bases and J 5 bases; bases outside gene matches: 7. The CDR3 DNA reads TGTGCCAGTAGTTCGGGGACTAGCGGGAGAACTGAGACCCAGTACTTC. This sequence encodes CASSSGTSGRTETQYF. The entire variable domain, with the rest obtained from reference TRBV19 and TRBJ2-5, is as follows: DGGITQSPKYLFRKEGQNVTLSCEQNLNHDAMYWYRQDPGQGLRLIYYSQIVNDFQKGDIAEGYSVSREKKESFPLTVTSAQKNPTAFYLCASSSGTSGRTETQYFGPGTRLLVL.

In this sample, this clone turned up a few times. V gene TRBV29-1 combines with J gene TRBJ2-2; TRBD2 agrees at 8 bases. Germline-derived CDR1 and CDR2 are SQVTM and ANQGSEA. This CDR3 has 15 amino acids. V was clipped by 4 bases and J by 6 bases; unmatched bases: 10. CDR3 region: CSVVGAVTSAGELFF. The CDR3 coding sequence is TGCAGCGTTGTGGGCGCCGTGACTAGCGCCGGGGAGCTGTTTTTT.

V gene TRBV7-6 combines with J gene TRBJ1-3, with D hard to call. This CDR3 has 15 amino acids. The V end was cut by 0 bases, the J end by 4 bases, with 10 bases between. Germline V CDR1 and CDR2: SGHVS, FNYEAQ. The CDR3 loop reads CASSLARTGGNTIYF. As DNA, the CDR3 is TGTGCCAGCAGCTTAGCGCGGACGGGGGGAAACACCATATATTTT.

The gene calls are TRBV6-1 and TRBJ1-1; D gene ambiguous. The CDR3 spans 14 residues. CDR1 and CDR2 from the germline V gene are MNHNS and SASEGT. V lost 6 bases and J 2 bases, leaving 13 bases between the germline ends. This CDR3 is CASSLSILNTEAFF. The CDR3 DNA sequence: TGTGCCAGCAGCCTTTCTATCCTTAACACTGAAGCTTTCTTT.